This TCR beta chain was captured by sequencing in a study of cytomegalovirus exposure and HLA in healthy donors. Study-wide background: Among several hundred genotyped donors, around 77% fell in the Caucasian-associated ancestry cluster.

Worth noting for this clone: Its target is not known.

The study ran its PCR with 60 Vbeta and 13 Jbeta primers. In the source study's methods: A follow-up analysis tallied around 80 million unique TCR beta chains, 8.5 million to 14 million shared. The method was immunoSEQ multiplex PCR; TCRdb's version includes in-frame clones alone and lacks a portion of them. That table gives V, J and clone size, and the DNA gave D and trimming. Of about 100,000 clones detected, roughly three quarters appear once; the ten largest clones hold approximately 3.7%. General study findings and limits: In most subjects, TCR beta sequences reportedly gave accurate predictions of HLA-A and HLA-B alleles.

The CDR3 has 17 amino acids. V trimming: 5 bases; J trimming: 1 base; junction bases outside the gene matches: 10. Germline CDR1 and CDR2: SGHVS and FNYEAQ. The source of this sequence is a female donor in good health and CMV-seropositive. The sequenced sample was PBMCs. The chain is built from TRBV7-6 and TRBJ1-5; 8 nucleotides line up with TRBD1. CDR3 in amino acids: CASSPTPRGRSNQPQHF. Written as DNA, the CDR3 is TGTGCCAGCAGCCCTACCCCCAGGGGGCGAAGCAATCAGCCCCAGCATTTT. Using reference TRBV7-6 and TRBJ1-5 for the parts outside the CDR3, the full variable domain is GAGVSQSPRYKVTKRGQDVALRCDPISGHVSLYWYRQALGQGPEFLTYFNYEAQQDKSGLPNDRFSAERPEGSISTLTIQRTEQRDSAMYRCASSPTPRGRSNQPQHFGDGTRLSIL.